This T cell receptor (beta chain) was identified in a study of T cell responses to AZD1222 COVID-19 vaccine. Study-wide results and limits: There were repertoire samples only from the period after the peak T cell response. The donor group comprised mostly white British people and more females; the analysis possibly underestimated clonal diversity.

TCRdb's table, derived via immunoSEQ multiplex PCR, lists solely in-frame clones and lacks some. The profile shows 250,000 to 300,000 clones, roughly 93% of them singletons. Second-dose recipients at about 4 or about 12 weeks were treated as one pooled group. Germline V CDR1 and CDR2: SQVTM, ANQGSEA. The CDR3 consists of 15 residues. J gave up 3 bases and V 5 bases, and 10 bases lay outside the gene matches. About this clone itself: Its antigen is undetermined.

This TCR was recovered from an adult who received the AZD1222 COVID-19 vaccine. The source was peripheral blood, collected 28 days after the second AZD1222 dose. This chain joins TRBV29-1 and TRBJ2-5; 9 nucleotides line up with TRBD2. CDR3 bases: TGCAGCGTTTTGGGTGGCGGGAGGGCCAAAGAGACCCAGTACTTC. Translating gives CSVLGGGRAKETQYF. The whole variable domain, remainder taken from reference TRBV29-1 and TRBJ2-5, is SAVISQKPSRDICQRGTSLTIQCQVDSQVTMMFWYRQQPGQSLTLIATANQGSEATYESGFVIDKFPISRPNLTFSTLTVSNMSPEDSSIYLCSVLGGGRAKETQYFGPGTRLLVL.